This T cell receptor (beta chain) was recovered during a study of T cell responses to AZD1222 COVID-19 vaccine. Study-level results: Spike-specific TCR breadth and depth went up after people got two AZD1222 doses. Donors in the cohort were predominantly white British and more often female, and clonal diversity was possibly underestimated. The study identified only a handful of AZD1222 recipients as seropositive at baseline. Repertoires were obtained only post-peak T cell response.

The CDR3 runs 16 residues. V was clipped by 2 bases and J by 5 bases; unmatched bases: 6. Per germline, CDR1 MNHEY and CDR2 SMNVEV (reference sequence). Data came from immunoSEQ multiplex PCR; TCRdb stores just in-frame clones and leaves some out. This table holds about 140,000 clones, more than 85% found once. A remark on this clone: The antigen remains undetermined.

This sequence was found in an adult in good health. The sample in question was peripheral blood, obtained on day 0 of AZD1222 vaccination. The chain is built from TRBV27 and TRBJ2-1; TRBD2 aligns across 10 bases. DNA of the CDR3: TGTGCCAGCAGTTTAAGGGGGACTAGCGTAGACAATGAGCAGTTCTTC. Translated, it gives CASSLRGTSVDNEQFF.